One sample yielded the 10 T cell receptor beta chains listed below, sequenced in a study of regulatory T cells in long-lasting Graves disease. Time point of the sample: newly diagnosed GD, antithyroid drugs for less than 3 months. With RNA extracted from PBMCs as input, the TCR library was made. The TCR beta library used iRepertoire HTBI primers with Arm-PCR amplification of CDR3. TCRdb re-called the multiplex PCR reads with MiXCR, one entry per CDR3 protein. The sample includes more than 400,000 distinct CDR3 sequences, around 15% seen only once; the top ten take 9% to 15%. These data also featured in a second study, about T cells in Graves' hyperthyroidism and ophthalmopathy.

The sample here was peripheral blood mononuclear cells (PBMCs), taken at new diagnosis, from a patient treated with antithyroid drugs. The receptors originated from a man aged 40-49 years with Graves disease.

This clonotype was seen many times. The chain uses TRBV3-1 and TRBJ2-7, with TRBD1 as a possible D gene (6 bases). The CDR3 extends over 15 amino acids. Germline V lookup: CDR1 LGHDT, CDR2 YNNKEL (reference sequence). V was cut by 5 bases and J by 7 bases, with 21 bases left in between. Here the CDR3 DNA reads TGTGCCAGCAGCTACACAGGGTCCCCCACCCGGGAGCAGTACTTC. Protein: CASSYTGSPTREQYF.

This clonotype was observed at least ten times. CDR3 in amino acids: CSAPPDRRPYEQYF. In DNA form, the CDR3 reads TGCAGTGCCCCCCCCGACAGGCGCCCCTACGAGCAGTACTTC. This chain joins TRBV20-1 and TRBJ2-7; D might be TRBD1 (6 bases). Deletions cut 6 bases from V and 2 bases from J, with 17 bases between. CDR3 size: 14 residues. The germline V gene has CDR1 DFQATT and CDR2 SNEGSKA (reference sequence).

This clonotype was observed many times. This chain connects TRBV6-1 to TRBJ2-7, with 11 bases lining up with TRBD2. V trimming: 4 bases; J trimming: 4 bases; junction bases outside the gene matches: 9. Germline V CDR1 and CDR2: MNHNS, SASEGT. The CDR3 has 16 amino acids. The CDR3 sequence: CASSVSGTSGFYEQYF. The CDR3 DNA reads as TGTGCCAGCAGTGTTAGCGGGACTAGCGGATTTTACGAGCAGTACTTC.

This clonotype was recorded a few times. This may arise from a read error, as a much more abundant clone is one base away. CDR3 sequence reads: CASSSGLADYNEQFF. The CDR3 DNA reads as TGTGCCAGCAGTTCTGGACTAGCGGATTACAATGAGCAGTTCTTC. This chain links TRBV12-3 or TRBV12-4 with TRBJ2-1, with 10 bases that match TRBD2. Germline trimming cut 4 bases from V and 4 bases from J; bases unmatched to any gene: 4. This CDR3 contains 15 residues.

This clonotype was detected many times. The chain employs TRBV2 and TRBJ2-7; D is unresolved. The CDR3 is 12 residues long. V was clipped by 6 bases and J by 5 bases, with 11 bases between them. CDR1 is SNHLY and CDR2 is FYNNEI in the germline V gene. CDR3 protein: CASRPDSHEQYF. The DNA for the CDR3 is TGTGCCAGCAGGCCCGACTCACACGAGCAGTACTTC.

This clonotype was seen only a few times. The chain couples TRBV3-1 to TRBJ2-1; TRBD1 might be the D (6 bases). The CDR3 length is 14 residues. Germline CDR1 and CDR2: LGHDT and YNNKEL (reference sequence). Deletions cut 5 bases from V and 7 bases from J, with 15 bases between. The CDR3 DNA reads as TGTGCCAGCAGCACTCCTGGACAGACGAATGAGCAGTTCTTC. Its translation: CASSTPGQTNEQFF.

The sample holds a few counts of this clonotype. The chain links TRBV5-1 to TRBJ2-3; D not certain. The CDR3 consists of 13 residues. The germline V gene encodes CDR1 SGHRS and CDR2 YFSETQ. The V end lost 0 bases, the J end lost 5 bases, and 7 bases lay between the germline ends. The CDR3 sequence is CASSLEVVDTQYF. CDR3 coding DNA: TGCGCCAGCAGCTTGGAAGTTGTAGATACGCAGTATTTT.

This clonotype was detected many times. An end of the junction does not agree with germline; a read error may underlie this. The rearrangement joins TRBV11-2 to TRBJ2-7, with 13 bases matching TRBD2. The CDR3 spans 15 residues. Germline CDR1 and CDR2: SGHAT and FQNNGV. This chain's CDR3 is CASSTGTSGIYEQYF. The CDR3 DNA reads TGCGCCAGCAGCACCGGGACTAGCGGGATATACGAGCAGTACTTC.

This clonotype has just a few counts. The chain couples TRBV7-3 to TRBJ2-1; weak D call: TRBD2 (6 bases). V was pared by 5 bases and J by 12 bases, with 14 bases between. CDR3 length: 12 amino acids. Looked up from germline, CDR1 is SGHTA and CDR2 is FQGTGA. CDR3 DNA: TGTGCCAGCAGCCCCACGGAGGGACGGCAGTTCTTC. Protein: CASSPTEGRQFF.

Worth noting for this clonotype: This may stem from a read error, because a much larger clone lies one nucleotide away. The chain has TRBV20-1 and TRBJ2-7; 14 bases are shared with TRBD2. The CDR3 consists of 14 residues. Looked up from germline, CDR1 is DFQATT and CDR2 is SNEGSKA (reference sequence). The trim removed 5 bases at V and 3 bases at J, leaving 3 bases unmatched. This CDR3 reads CSAGLAGGLYEQYF. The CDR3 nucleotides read TGCAGTGCTGGACTAGCGGGAGGTCTCTACGAGCAGTACTTC.